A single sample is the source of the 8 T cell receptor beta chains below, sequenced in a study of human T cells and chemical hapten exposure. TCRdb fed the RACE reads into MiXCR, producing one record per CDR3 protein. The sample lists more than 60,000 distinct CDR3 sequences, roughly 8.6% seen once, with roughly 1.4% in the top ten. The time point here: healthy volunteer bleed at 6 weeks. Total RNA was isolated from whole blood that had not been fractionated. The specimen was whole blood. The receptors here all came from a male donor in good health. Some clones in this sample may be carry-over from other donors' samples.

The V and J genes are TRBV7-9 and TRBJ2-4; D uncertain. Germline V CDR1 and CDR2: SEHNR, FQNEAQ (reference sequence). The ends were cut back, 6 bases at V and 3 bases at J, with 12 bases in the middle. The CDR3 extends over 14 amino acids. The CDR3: CASSSTRVKNIQYF. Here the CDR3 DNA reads TGTGCCAGCAGTTCAACACGAGTCAAAAACATTCAGTACTTC.

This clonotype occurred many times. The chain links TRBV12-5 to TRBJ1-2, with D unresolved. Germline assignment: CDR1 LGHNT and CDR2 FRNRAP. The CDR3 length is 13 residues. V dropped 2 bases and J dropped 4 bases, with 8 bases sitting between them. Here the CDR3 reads CASGLPGRYGYTF. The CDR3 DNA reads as TGTGCTAGTGGTTTGCCAGGCCGCTATGGCTACACCTTC.

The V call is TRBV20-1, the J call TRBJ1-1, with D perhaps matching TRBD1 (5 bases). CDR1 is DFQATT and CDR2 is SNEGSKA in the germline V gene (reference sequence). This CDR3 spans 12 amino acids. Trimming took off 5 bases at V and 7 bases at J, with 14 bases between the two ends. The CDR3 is CSALTALLEAFF. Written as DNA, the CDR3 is TGCAGTGCTTTGACAGCTCTCCTTGAAGCTTTCTTT.

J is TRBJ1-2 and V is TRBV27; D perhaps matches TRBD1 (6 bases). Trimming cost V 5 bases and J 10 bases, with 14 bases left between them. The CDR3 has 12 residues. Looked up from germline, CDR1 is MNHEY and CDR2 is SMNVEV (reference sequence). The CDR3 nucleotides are TGTGCCAGCAGTCTGTCGACAGGACACTACACCTTC. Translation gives CASSLSTGHYTF.

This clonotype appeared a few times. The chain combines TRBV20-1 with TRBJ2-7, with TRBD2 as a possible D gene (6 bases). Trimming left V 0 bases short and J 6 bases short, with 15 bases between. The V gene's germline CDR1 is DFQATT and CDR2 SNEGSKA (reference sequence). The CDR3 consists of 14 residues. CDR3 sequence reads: CSARDGGSPTEQYF. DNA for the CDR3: TGCAGTGCTAGAGATGGGGGGTCCCCTACCGAGCAGTACTTC.

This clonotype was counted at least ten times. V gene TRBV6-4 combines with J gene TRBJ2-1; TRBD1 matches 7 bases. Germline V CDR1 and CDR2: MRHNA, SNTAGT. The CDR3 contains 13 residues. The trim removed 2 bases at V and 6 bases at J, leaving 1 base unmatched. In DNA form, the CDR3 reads TGTGCCAGCAGTGACGGGACAGTCAATGAGCAGTTCTTC. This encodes CASSDGTVNEQFF.

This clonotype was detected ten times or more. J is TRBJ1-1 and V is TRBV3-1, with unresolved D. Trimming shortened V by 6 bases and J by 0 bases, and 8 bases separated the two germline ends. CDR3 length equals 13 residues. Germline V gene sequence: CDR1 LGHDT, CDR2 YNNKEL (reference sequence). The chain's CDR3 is CASSRRVNTEAFF. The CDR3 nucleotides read TGTGCCAGCAGTCGGAGGGTGAACACTGAAGCTTTCTTT.

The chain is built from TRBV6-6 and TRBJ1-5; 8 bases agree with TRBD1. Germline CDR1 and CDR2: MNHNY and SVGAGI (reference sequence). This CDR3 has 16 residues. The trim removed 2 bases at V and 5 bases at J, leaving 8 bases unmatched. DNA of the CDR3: TGTGCCAGCAGTTACGGACAGGGATCGTCAGATCAGCCCCAGCATTTT. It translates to CASSYGQGSSDQPQHF.